This is a list of T cell receptor beta chains from one sample in a study of T cell repertoires in cytomegalovirus infection. TCRdb reprocessed the reads via MiXCR and lists one record per CDR3 protein. The data contain hundreds of thousands of distinct CDR3 sequences, 42% of them singletons. No antigen is known for these receptors. Sample: cultured PBMCs, taken from culture after CMV antigen stimulation. The receptors derive from a human donor in good health (CMV status not recorded). Some clones in this sample may be carry-over from other donors' samples. Both conserved end residues are part of each CDR3. Each record gives: clone size, J gene, V gene, D gene, CDR3 DNA, CDR3 protein. A D gene is named only where the DNA matches it firmly. Size tells how often a clone was seen (once, few, many) or the class of an expanded clone, and some rows leave it out.

few	TRBJ2-7	TRBV7-2	NA	TGTGCCAGCAGCTTATTATGGCTAGGACGGAGCTCCTACGAGCAGTACTTC	CASSLLWLGRSSYEQYF
NA	TRBJ1-1	TRBV4-3	NA	TGCGCCAGCAGCCAGTACGGACAGAACACTGAAGCTTTCTTT	CASSQYGQNTEAFF
NA	TRBJ2-5	TRBV20-1	NA	TGCAGTGCTACTGGTCTGTACCAAGAGACCCAGTACTTC	CSATGLYQETQYF
NA	TRBJ1-5	TRBV7-2	NA	TGTGCCAGCAGCTTGTGGCAGGGACTTAATCAGCCCCAGCATTTT	CASSLWQGLNQPQHF
NA	TRBJ2-2	TRBV10-3	TRBD1	TGTGCCATCAGTGACAACAGGGGGGTCGGGGAGCTGTTTTTT	CAISDNRGVGELFF
few	TRBJ2-2	TRBV11-2	TRBD1	TGTGCCAGCAGCCAAAAACGAATACACACAGGGGCGGACGGGGAGCTGTTTTTT	CASSQKRIHTGADGELFF
NA	TRBJ1-1	TRBV6-2/TRBV6-3	NA	TGTGCCAGCAGTGCGAGGGCCCGTGAAGCTTTCTTT	CASSARAREAFF
NA	TRBJ1-6	TRBV5-1	NA	TGCGCCAGCAGCTTGTTCTGGGACGGTAATTCACCCCTCCACTTT	CASSLFWDGNSPLHF
few	TRBJ2-7	TRBV19	NA	TGTGCCAGTAGTACCCCATATGACGAGCAGTACTTC	CASSTPYDEQYF
few	TRBJ2-6	TRBV6-2/TRBV6-3	NA	TGTGCCAGCAGTCCCGGGACACCCTCTGGGGCCAACGTCCTGACTTTC	CASSPGTPSGANVLTF
few	TRBJ2-1	TRBV27	TRBD2	TGTGCCAGTACAGCGGGAGGGCCGGGATACAATGAGCAGTTCTTC	CASTAGGPGYNEQFF
NA	TRBJ2-3	TRBV6-2/TRBV6-3	NA	TGTGCCAGCAGTTACTTCAACGGGGGAGCGGTCACAGATACGCAGTATTTT	CASSYFNGGAVTDTQYF
few	TRBJ2-3	TRBV7-2	NA	TGTGCCAGCAGCCTACGGCGAGGCAGGGCAGATACGCAGTATTTT	CASSLRRGRADTQYF
few	TRBJ2-3	TRBV5-1	TRBD2	TGCGCCAGCAGCCGTATAGCGGGAGAGCTCACAGATACGCAGTATTTT	CASSRIAGELTDTQYF
NA	TRBJ1-2	TRBV7-2	NA	TGTGCCAGCAGCTTAATCCGGGGTCGAGATGGCTACACCTTC	CASSLIRGRDGYTF
few	TRBJ2-5	TRBV7-7	NA	TGTGCCAGCAGCTTAGCGACGGGGATAAAAGAGACCCAGTACTTC	CASSLATGIKETQYF
many	TRBJ2-7	TRBV7-2	NA	TGTGCCAGCAGCTTAGTCGGTACTAGTACCTACGAGCAGTACTTC	CASSLVGTSTYEQYF
NA	TRBJ1-1	TRBV15	NA	TGTGCCACCAGCACCCCAGGGGTTACCACTGAAGCTTTCTTT	CATSTPGVTTEAFF
NA	TRBJ1-2	TRBV7-8	NA	TGTGCCAGCAGCCCGACTGCGAGGGCTAATGGCTACACCTTC	CASSPTARANGYTF
NA	TRBJ2-3	TRBV4-2	NA	TGTGCCAGCAGCGTCCGGTGGGCAGATACGCAGTATTTT	CASSVRWADTQYF
NA	TRBJ2-1	TRBV5-4	NA	TGTGCCAGCAGCCTGGGGGCGGGACAGCAACACAATGAGCAGTTCTTC	CASSLGAGQQHNEQFF
NA	TRBJ2-7	TRBV2	TRBD2	TGTGCCAGCAGTGGGGGCGGGGGAAGCTCCTACGAGCAGTACTTC	CASSGGGGSSYEQYF
NA	TRBJ1-5	TRBV6-8	NA	TGTGCCAGCAGTTACGACCAGGGAAGCAATCAGCCCCAGCATTTT	CASSYDQGSNQPQHF
NA	TRBJ2-1	TRBV7-2	TRBD1	TGTGCCAGCAGCACACAGGGGTCCTCCTACAATGAGCAGTTCTTC	CASSTQGSSYNEQFF
few	TRBJ1-3	TRBV25-1	NA	TGTGCCAGCAGCAACAGTGGAAACACCATATATTTT	CASSNSGNTIYF
NA	TRBJ2-5	TRBV7-2	TRBD2	TGTGCCAGCACCCGAGGGGAGGGGTCACAAGAGACCCAGTACTTC	CASTRGEGSQETQYF
few	TRBJ2-1	TRBV7-2	NA	TGTGCCAGCACCAAGAGTAGGCGGGCTATCAATGAGCAGTTCTTC	CASTKSRRAINEQFF
NA	TRBJ2-3	TRBV7-2	NA	TGTGCCAGCAGCTTAAGACTCCACCTTGGAGTAGTTACGCAGTATTTT	CASSLRLHLGVVTQYF
few	TRBJ2-5	TRBV7-8	NA	TGTGCCAGCAGCCCCCGGGTAGGGTCGGAGACCCAGTACTTC	CASSPRVGSETQYF
NA	TRBJ1-3	TRBV7-2	NA	TGTGCCAGCAGCTTATATCATTGGGGATCTACTGGAAACACCATATATTTT	CASSLYHWGSTGNTIYF
NA	TRBJ2-5	TRBV23-1	NA	TGCGCCAGCCCCAATCCCGAAGAGACCCAGTACTTC	CASPNPEETQYF
once	TRBJ2-7	TRBV7-9	NA	TGTGCCAGCAGCTTCCGGCAGGCCGAGCAGTACTTC	CASSFRQAEQYF
few	TRBJ2-4	TRBV7-2	NA	TGTGCCAGCAGCTTACGGGACAATAGCGACATTCAGTACTTC	CASSLRDNSDIQYF
NA	TRBJ2-1	TRBV27	TRBD2	TGTGCCAGCAGTTTTCCACTAGCGGGGCGGAATGAGCAGTTCTTC	CASSFPLAGRNEQFF
NA	TRBJ2-7	TRBV28	TRBD2	TGTGCCAGCAGTTCCCCAACCGGGACTAGGTTTCACGAGCAGTACTTC	CASSSPTGTRFHEQYF
NA	TRBJ2-7	TRBV6-2/TRBV6-3	NA	TGTGCCATCTCGTGGCAGGGCCGTTCTTACGAGCAGTACTTC	CAISWQGRSYEQYF
NA	TRBJ2-3	TRBV15	NA	TGTGCCACCAGCAGAGGGGACGCGAATACGCAGTATTTT	CATSRGDANTQYF
NA	TRBJ1-1	TRBV7-2	TRBD1	TGTGCCAGCAGCAAGGACAGGGGGCCCACTGAAGCTTTCTTT	CASSKDRGPTEAFF
NA	TRBJ2-4	TRBV5-5	NA	TGTGCCAGCAGCTTGGAAGTGTACGGGAGAAACATTCAGTACTTC	CASSLEVYGRNIQYF
few	TRBJ1-5	TRBV7-2	NA	TGTGCCAGCAGCTGGGGTGGGGGGCCCCAGCATTTT	CASSWGGGPQHF
few	TRBJ2-7	TRBV7-2	NA	TGTGCCAGCAGCTTAGTAGCTGGGTTCGGCTCCTACGAGCAGTACTTC	CASSLVAGFGSYEQYF
few	TRBJ1-4	TRBV7-2	TRBD1	TGTGCCAGCAGCCCTGGGACAGCCGAAAAACTGTTTTTT	CASSPGTAEKLFF
NA	TRBJ2-5	TRBV7-2	TRBD1	TGTGCCAGCAGCTTCCGGGACAGCCAAGAGACCCAGTACTTC	CASSFRDSQETQYF
NA	TRBJ1-5	TRBV5-5	NA	TGTGCCAGCAGCTTGGGACGATGGGACCAGCCCCAGCATTTT	CASSLGRWDQPQHF
NA	TRBJ2-5	TRBV7-2	TRBD2	TGTGCCAGCAGCCCCCGGGGGAGCGGGGGCTACCAAGAGACCCAGTACTTC	CASSPRGSGGYQETQYF
NA	TRBJ1-2	TRBV20-1	TRBD1	TGCAGTGCTAGAGACAGGGGGACTGGCTACACCTTC	CSARDRGTGYTF
NA	TRBJ2-6	TRBV12-3/TRBV12-4	NA	TGTGCCAGCACCACCAGGGACCTACCCTCCTCTGGGGCCAACGTCCTGACTTTC	CASTTRDLPSSGANVLTF
NA	TRBJ2-5	TRBV7-6	NA	TGTGCCAGCAGCTTTTTGGATAGGGAGGAGACCCAGTACTTC	CASSFLDREETQYF
NA	TRBJ1-5	TRBV5-5	NA	TGTGCCAGCAGCTTGGCCGCATGGACAGTGGGCAATCAGCCCCAGCATTTT	CASSLAAWTVGNQPQHF